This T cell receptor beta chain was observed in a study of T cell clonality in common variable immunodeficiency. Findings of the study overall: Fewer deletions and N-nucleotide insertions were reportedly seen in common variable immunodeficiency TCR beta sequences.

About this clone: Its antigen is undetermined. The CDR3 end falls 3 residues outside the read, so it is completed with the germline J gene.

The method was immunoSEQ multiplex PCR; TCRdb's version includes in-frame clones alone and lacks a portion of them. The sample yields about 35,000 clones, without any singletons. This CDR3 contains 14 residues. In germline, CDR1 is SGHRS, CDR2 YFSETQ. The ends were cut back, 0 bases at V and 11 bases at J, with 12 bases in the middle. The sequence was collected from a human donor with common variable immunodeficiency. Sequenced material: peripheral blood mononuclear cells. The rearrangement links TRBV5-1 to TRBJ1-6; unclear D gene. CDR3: CASSLETTGTPLHF. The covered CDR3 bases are TGCGCCAGCAGCTTGGAGACAACGGGGACACCC.